This paragraph reports one T cell receptor beta chain. The antigen remains unidentified. The source of the sample is a study of identical twins. The V and J ends lost 7 bases and 0 bases respectively, with 9 bases between them. The CDR3 has 13 amino acids. Germline V gene lookup returns CDR1 MNHEY and CDR2 SMNVEV (reference sequence). TCRdb re-called the 5' RACE reads through MiXCR, storing one row per CDR3 protein. The table has some 1,700,000 distinct CDR3 sequences, under 35% seen once. Findings and limits, study-wide: One should note that invariant MAIT and iNKT cells could partly confound zero-insertion analyses. Compared with unrelated sharing, twin-shared out-of-frame alpha sequences had more low-probability sequences.

The TCR comes from a newborn girl in good health. The chain is built from TRBV27 and TRBJ1-1; possibly TRBD1 for D (5 bases). The source material was cord blood. CDR3 loop: CASTSGVNTEAFF. Here the CDR3 DNA reads TGTGCCAGCACGTCGGGGGTGAACACTGAAGCTTTCTTT.